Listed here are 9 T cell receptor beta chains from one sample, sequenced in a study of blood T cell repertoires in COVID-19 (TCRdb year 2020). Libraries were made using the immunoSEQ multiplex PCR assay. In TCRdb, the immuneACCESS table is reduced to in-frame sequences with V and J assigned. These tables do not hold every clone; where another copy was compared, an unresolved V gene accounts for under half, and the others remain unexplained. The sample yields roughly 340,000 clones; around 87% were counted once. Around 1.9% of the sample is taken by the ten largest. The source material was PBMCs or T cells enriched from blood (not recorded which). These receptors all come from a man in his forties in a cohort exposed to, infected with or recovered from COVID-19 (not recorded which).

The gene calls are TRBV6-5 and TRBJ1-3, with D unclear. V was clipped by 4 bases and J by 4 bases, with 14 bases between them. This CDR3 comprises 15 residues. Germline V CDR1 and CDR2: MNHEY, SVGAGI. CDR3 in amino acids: CASSFSGRGGNTIYF. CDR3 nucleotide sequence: TGTGCCAGCAGTTTTTCCGGGAGAGGAGGAAACACCATATATTTT.

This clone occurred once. The CDR3 here is CAWRRGQSDNEQFF. The CDR3 DNA reads as TGTGCCTGGCGTAGGGGACAGTCCGACAATGAGCAGTTCTTC. The chain links TRBV30 to TRBJ2-1, with 7 bases matching TRBD1. After removal of 5 bases from V and 5 bases from J, the junction contained 9 bases not matched to a gene. The CDR3 contains 14 residues. Germline CDR1 reads GTSNPN; CDR2 reads SVGIG (reference sequence).

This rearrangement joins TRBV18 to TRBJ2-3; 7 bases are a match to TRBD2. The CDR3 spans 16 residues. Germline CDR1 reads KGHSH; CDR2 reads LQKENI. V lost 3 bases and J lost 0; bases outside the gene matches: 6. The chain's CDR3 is CASSPRSGNSTDTQYF. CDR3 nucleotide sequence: TGTGCCAGCTCACCTCGGAGCGGGAATAGCACAGATACGCAGTATTTT.

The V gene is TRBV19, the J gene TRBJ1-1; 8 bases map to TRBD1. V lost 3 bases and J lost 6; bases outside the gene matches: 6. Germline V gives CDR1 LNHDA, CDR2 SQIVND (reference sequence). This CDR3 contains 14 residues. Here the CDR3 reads CASSITGGQAEAFF. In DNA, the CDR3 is TGTGCCAGTAGTATCACCGGGGGACAGGCTGAAGCTTTCTTT.

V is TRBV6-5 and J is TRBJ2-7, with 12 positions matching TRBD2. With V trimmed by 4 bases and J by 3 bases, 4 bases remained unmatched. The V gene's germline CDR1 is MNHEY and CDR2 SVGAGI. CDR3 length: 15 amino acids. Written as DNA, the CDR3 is TGTGCCAGCAGTTCGACTAGCGGGGGACGCTACGAGCAGTACTTC. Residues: CASSSTSGGRYEQYF.

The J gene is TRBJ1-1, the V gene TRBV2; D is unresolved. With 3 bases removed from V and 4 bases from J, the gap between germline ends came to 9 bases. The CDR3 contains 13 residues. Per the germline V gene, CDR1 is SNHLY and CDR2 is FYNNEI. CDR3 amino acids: CASSEEGVTEAFF. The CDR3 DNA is TGTGCCAGCAGTGAGGAGGGAGTCACTGAAGCTTTCTTT.

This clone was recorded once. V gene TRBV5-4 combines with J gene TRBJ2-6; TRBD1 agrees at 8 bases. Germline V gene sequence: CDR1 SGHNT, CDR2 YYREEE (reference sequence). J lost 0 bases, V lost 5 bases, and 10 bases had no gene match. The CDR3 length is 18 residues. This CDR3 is CASRGGQAAYSGANVLTF. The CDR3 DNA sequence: TGTGCCAGCAGGGGGGGACAGGCCGCTTACTCTGGGGCCAACGTCCTGACTTTC.

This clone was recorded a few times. The CDR3 sequence is CASSIASTGATTNEKLFF. As DNA, the CDR3 is TGTGCCAGTAGTATAGCCTCGACAGGGGCTACAACTAATGAAAAACTGTTTTTT. The chain carries TRBV19 and TRBJ1-4, with 8 bases that match TRBD1. The CDR3 runs 18 residues. The germline V gene encodes CDR1 LNHDA and CDR2 SQIVND (reference sequence). J was trimmed by 0 bases and V by 1 base; bases with no gene match: 7. The full variable domain, in which reference TRBV19 and TRBJ1-4 provide the parts outside the CDR3, is DGGITQSPKYLFRKEGQNVTLSCEQNLNHDAMYWYRQDPGQGLRLIYYSQIVNDFQKGDIAEGYSVSREKKESFPLTVTSAQKNPTAFYLCASSIASTGATTNEKLFFGSGTQLSVL.

The CDR3 DNA reads as TGTGCCAGCAGCCAACCCAGTTACAATGAGCAGTTCTTC. Amino acid sequence: CASSQPSYNEQFF. The chain uses TRBV4-2 and TRBJ2-1; D is unclear. CDR3 length equals 13 residues. Germline V CDR1 and CDR2: LGHNA, YNFKEQ. The V end lost 2 bases, the J end lost 4 bases, and 6 bases lay between the germline ends.